Reported below is one T cell receptor (beta chain). Its target is unknown. This CDR3 contains 14 residues. CDR1 and CDR2 from the germline V gene are MDHEN and SYDVKM. V was pared by 7 bases and J by 7 bases, with 14 bases between. This record belongs to a study of T cells in localized non-small cell lung cancer. Study results and caveats: Blood T cell density predicted longer survival; adjacent-lung clonality, shorter. Researchers found a median approximately 55 of the top 100 tumor clones in adjacent lung.

The assay was immunoSEQ multiplex PCR, and TCRdb's table has in-frame clones only and misses some. The top ten hold over 9.5% of the sample, which has under 2,000 clones, about 20% seen once. This chain joins TRBV28 and TRBJ1-6; D perhaps matches TRBD1 (5 bases). Here the sequenced sample was lung tumor tissue, taken before any cancer treatment. This TCR came from a male donor older than 55 with stage I lung adenocarcinoma. CDR3 sequence (DNA): TGTGCCAGCACCCCAGCTTGGGGGAATTCACCCCTCCACTTT. Residues: CASTPAWGNSPLHF.